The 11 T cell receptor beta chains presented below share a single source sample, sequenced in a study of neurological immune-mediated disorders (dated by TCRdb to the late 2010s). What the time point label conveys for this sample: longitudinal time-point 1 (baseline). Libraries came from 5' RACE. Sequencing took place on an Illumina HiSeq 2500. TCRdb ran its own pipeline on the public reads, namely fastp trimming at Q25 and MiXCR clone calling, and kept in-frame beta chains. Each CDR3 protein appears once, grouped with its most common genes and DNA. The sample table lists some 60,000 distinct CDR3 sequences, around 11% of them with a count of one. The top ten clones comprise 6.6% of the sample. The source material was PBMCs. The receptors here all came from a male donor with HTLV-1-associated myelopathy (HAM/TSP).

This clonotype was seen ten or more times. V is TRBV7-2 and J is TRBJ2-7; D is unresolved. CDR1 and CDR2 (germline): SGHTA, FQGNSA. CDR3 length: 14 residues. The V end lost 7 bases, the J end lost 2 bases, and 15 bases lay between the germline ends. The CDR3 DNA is TGTGCCAGCAACTCCCCGGCAGCAGCCTACGAGCAGTACTTC. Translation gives CASNSPAAAYEQYF.

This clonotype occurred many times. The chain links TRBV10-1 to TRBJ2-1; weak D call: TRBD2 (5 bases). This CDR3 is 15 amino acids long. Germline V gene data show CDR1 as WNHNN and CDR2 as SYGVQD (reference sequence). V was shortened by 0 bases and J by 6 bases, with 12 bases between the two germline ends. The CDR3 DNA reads TGCGCCAGCAGTGAGTCGGGTCGGGGTTCCAATGAGCAGTTCTTC. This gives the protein CASSESGRGSNEQFF.

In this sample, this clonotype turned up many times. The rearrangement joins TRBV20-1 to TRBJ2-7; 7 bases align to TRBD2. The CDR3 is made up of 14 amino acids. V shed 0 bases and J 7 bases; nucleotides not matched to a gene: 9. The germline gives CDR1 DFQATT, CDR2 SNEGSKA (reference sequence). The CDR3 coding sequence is TGCAGTGCTAGAGACGGGGAGGGAGATTGGGAGCAGTACTTC. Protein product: CSARDGEGDWEQYF.

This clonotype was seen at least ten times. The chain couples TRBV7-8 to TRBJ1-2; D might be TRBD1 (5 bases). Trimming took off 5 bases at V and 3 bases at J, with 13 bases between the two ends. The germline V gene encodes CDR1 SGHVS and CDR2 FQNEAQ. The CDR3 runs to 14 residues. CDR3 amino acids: CASSRIQGYYGYTF. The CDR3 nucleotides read TGTGCCAGCAGCCGGATTCAGGGATACTATGGCTACACCTTC.

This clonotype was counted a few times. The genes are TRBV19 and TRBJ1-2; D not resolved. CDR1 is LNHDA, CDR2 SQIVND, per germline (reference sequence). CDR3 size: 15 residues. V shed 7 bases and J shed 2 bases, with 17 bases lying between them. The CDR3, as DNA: TGTGCCAGTAACCGACCGCGCCAGGAAAACTATGGCTACACCTTC. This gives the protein CASNRPRQENYGYTF.

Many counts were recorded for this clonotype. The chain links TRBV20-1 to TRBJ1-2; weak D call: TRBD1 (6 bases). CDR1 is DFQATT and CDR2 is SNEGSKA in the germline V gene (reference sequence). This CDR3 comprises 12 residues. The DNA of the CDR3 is TGCAGCTCAGCCTGGGACACTGATGGCTACACCTTC. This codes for CSSAWDTDGYTF.

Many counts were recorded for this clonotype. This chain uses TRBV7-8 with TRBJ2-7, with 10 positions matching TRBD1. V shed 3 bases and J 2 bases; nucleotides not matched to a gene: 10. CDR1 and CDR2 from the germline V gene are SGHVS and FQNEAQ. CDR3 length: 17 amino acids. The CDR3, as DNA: TGTGCCAGCAGCTTGGACAGGGGGGCAAACTACCCCTACGAGCAGTACTTC. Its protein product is CASSLDRGANYPYEQYF.

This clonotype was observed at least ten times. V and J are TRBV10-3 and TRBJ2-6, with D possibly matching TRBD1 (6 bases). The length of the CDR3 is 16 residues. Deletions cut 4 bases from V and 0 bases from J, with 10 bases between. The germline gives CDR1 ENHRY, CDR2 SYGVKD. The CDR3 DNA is TGTGCCATCAGTGGGACAGAAAACTCTGGGGCCAACGTCCTGACTTTC. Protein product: CAISGTENSGANVLTF.

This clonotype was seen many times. CDR3 bases: TGCAGCGTTGGGCCTAGCTATACCTACGAGCAGTACTTC. Translated: CSVGPSYTYEQYF. The genes are TRBV29-1 and TRBJ2-7, with D possibly being TRBD2 (5 bases). The CDR3 totals 13 residues. Germline CDR1 reads SQVTM; CDR2 reads ANQGSEA. Trimming cost V 4 bases and J 2 bases, with 12 bases left between them.

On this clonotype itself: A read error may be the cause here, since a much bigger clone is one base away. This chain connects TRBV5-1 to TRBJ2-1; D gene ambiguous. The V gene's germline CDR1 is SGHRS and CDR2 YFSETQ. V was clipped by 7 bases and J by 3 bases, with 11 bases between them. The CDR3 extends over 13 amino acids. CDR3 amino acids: CASSPWVYNEQFF. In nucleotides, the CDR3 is TGCGCCAGCTCCCCGTGGGTCTACAATGAGCAGTTCTTC.

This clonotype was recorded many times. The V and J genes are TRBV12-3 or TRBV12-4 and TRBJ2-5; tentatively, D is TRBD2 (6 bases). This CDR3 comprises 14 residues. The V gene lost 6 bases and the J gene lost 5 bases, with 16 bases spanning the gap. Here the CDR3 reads CASSPTPGVETQYF. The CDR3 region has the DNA TGTGCCAGCAGCCCTACGCCGGGGGTGGAGACCCAGTACTTC.